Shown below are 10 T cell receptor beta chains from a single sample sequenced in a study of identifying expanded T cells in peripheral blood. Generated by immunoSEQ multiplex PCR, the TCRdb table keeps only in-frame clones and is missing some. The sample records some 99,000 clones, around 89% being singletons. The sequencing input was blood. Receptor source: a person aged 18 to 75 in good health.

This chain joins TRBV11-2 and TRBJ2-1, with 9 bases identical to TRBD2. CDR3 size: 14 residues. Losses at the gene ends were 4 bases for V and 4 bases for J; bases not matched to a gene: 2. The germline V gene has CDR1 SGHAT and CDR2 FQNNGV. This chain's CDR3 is CASSYSGGYNEQFF. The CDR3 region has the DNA TGTGCCAGCAGCTATAGCGGGGGTTACAATGAGCAGTTCTTC.

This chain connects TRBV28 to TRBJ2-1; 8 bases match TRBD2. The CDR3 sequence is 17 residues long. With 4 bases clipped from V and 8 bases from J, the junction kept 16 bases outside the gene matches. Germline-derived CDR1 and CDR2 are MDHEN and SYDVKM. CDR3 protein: CASSSYPGGLASDEQFF. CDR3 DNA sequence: TGTGCCAGCAGTTCCTATCCGGGAGGGCTGGCCTCTGATGAGCAGTTCTTC.

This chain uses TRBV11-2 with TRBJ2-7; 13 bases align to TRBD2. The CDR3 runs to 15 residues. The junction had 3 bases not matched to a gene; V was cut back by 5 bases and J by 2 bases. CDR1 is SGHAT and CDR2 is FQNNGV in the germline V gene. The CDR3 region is CASSRLAGGTYEQYF. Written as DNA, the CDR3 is TGTGCCAGCAGCCGACTAGCGGGAGGTACCTACGAGCAGTACTTC.

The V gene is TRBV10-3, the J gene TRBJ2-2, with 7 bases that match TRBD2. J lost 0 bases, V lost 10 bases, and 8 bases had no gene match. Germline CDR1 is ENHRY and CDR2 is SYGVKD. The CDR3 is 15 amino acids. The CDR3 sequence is CARRIAGANTGELFF. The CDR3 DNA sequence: TGTGCCAGGCGGATAGCGGGTGCGAACACCGGGGAGCTGTTTTTT.

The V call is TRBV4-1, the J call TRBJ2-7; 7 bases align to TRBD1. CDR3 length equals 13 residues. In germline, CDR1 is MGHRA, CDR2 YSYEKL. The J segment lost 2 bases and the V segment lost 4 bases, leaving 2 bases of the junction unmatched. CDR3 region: CASSLTGAYEQYF. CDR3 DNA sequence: TGCGCCAGCAGCCTTACAGGGGCCTACGAGCAGTACTTC.

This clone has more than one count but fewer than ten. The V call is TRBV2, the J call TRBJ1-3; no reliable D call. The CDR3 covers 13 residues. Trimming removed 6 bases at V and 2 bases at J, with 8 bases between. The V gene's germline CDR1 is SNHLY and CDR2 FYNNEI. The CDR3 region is CASSRRTGNTIYF. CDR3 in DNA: TGTGCCAGCAGCAGACGAACTGGAAACACCATATATTTT.

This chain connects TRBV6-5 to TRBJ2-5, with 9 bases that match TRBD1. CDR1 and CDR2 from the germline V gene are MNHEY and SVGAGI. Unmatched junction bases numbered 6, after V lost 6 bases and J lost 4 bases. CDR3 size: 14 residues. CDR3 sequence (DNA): TGTGCCAGCAGCCCTACAGGGGGCGTAGAGACCCAGTACTTC. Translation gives CASSPTGGVETQYF.

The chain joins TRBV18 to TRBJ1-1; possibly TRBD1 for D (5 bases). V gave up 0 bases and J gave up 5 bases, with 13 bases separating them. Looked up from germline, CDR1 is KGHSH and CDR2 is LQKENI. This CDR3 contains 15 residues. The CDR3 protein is CASSPPSGMGTEAFF. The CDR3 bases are TGTGCCAGCTCACCACCGTCAGGGATGGGTACTGAAGCTTTCTTT.

The CDR3 region has the DNA TGCAGCGTTGAAGAGGGGAACTACGAGCAGTACTTC. It yields the protein CSVEEGNYEQYF. This chain joins TRBV29-1 and TRBJ2-7; D unresolved. The germline V and J ends were trimmed by 0 bases and 3 bases, with 6 bases remaining between them. Germline CDR1 reads SQVTM; CDR2 reads ANQGSEA. The CDR3 loop spans 12 amino acids.

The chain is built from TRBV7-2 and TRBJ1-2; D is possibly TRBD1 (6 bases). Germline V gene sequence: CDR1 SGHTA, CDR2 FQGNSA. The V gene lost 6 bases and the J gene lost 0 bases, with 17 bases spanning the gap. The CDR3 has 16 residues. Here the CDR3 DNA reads TGTGCCAGCAGTCCCAACCAACAGGGTTCTAACTATGGCTACACCTTC. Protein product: CASSPNQQGSNYGYTF.